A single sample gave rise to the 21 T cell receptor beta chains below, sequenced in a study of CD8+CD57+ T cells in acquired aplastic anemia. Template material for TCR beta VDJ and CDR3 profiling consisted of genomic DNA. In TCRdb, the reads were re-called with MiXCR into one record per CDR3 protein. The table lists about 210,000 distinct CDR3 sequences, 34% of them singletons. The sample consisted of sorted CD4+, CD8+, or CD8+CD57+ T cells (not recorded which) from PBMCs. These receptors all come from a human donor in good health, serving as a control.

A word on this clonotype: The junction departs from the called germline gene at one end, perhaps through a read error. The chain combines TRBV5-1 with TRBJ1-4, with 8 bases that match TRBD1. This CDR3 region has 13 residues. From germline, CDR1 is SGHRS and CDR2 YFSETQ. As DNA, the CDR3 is TGCGCCGGCAGCTTGGACAGGGATGAAAAACTGTTTTTT. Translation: CAGSLDRDEKLFF.

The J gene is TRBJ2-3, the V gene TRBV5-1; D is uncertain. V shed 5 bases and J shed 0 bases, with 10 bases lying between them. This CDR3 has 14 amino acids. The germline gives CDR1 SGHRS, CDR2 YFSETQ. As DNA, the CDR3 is TGCGCCAGCAGGGCCTTGGTTAGCACAGATACGCAGTATTTT. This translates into CASRALVSTDTQYF.

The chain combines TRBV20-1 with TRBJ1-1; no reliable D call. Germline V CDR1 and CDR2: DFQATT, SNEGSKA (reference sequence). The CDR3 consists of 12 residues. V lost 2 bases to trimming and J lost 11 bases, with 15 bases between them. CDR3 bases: TGCAGTGCTAGATTTCCGGACTCGGACGCTTTCTTT. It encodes CSARFPDSDAFF.

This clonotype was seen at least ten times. The CDR3 reads CASRPGTGGSEQYF. The CDR3 DNA reads TGTGCCAGTAGGCCAGGGACAGGGGGCTCCGAGCAGTACTTC. This rearrangement joins TRBV19 to TRBJ2-7, with 12 bases fitting TRBD1. The germline CDR1 and CDR2 sequences are LNHDA and SQIVND (reference sequence). The V segment lost 6 bases and the J segment 6 bases; nucleotides outside the gene matches: 6. The CDR3 has 14 residues.

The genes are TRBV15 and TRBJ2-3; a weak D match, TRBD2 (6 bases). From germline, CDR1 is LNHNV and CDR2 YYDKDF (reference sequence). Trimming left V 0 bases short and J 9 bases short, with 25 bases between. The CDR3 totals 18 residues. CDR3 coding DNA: TGTGCCACCAGCAGAGACCGGGGAGCGGAGGGGTCACGAGGCACGCAGTATTTT. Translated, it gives CATSRDRGAEGSRGTQYF.

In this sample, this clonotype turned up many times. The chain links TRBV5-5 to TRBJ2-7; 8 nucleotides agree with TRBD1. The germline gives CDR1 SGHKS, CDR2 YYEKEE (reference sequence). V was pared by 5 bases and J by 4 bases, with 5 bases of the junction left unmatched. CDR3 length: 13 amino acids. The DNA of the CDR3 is TGTGCCAGCAGACGAACAGGGGGGTACGAGCAGTACTTC. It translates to CASRRTGGYEQYF.

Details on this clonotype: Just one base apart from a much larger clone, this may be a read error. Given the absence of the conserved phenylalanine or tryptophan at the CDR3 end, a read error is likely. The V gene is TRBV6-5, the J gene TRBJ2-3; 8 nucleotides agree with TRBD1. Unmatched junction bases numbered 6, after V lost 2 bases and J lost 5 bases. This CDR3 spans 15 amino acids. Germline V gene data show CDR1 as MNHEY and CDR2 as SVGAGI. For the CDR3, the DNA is TGTGCCAGCAGTTACGGTCAGGGGGCAGAAGATACGCAGTATTCT. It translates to CASSYGQGAEDTQYS.

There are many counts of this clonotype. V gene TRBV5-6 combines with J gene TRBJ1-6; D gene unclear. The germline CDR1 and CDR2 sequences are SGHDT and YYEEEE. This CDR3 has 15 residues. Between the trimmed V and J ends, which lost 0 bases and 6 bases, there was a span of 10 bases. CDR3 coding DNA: TGTGCCAGCAGCTTGGGAGGTTTTAGTAATTCACCCCTCCACTTT. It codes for CASSLGGFSNSPLHF.

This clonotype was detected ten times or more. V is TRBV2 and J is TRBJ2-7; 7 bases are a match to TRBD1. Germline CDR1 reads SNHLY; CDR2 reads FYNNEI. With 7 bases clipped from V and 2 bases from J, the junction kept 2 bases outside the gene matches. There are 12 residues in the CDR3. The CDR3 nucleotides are TGTGCCAGCACCCAGGGGGCCTACGAGCAGTACTTC. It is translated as CASTQGAYEQYF.

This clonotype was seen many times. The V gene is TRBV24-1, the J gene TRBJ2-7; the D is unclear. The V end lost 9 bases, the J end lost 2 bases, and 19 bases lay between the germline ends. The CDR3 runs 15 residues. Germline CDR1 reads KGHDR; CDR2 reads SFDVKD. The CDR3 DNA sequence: TGTGCCACCCCGGGCCTGACACCCATACCCTACGAGCAGTACTTC. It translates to CATPGLTPIPYEQYF.

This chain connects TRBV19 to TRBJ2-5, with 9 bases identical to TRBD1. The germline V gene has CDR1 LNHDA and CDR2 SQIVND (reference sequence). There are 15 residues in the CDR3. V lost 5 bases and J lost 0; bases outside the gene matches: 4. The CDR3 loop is CASSRRTGDQETQYF. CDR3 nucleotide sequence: TGTGCCAGTAGTCGCAGGACAGGGGACCAAGAGACCCAGTACTTC. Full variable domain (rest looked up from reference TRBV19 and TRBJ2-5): DGGITQSPKYLFRKEGQNVTLSCEQNLNHDAMYWYRQDPGQGLRLIYYSQIVNDFQKGDIAEGYSVSREKKESFPLTVTSAQKNPTAFYLCASSRRTGDQETQYFGPGTRLLVL.

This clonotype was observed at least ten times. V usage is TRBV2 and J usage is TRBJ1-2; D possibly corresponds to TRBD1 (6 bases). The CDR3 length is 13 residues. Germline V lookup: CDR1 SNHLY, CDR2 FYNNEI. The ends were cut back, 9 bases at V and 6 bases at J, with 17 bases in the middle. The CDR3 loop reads CASGTDRDNGYTF. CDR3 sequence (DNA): TGTGCCAGTGGGACGGACAGAGACAATGGCTACACCTTC.

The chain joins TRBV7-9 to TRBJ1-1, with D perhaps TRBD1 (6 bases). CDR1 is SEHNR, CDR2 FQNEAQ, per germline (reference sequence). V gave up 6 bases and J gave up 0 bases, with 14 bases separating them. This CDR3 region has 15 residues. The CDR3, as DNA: TGTGCCAGCAGTTCCGGACAGCGCCTGAACACTGAAGCTTTCTTT. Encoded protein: CASSSGQRLNTEAFF.

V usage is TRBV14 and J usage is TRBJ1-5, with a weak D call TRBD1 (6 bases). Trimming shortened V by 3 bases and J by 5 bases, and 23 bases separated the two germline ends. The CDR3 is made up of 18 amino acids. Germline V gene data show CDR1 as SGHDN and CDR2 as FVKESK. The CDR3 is CASSHQGKGGKGDQPQHF. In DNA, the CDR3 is TGTGCCAGCAGCCACCAAGGTAAGGGGGGAAAGGGCGATCAGCCCCAGCATTTT.

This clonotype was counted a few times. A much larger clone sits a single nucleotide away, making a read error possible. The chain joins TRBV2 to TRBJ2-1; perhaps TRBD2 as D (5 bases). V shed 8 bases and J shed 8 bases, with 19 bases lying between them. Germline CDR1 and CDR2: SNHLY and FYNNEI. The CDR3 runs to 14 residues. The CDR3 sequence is CASATGVGAYEQFF. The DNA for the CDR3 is TGTGCCAGCGCTACCGGGGTCGGAGCGTATGAGCAGTTCTTC. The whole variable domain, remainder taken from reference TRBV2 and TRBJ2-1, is EPEVTQTPSHQVTQMGQEVILRCVPISNHLYFYWYRQILGQKVEFLVSFYNNEISEKSEIFDDQFSVERPDGSNFTLKIRSTKLEDSAMYFCASATGVGAYEQFFGPGTRLTVL.

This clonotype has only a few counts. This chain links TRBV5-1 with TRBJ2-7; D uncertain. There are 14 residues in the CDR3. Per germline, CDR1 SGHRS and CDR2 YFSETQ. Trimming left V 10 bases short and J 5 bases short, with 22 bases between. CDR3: CARGFFFFDHEQYF. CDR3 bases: TGCGCCCGCGGCTTTTTCTTTTTCGACCACGAGCAGTACTTC. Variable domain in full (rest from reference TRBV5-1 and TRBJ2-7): KAGVTQTPRYLIKTRGQQVTLSCSPISGHRSVSWYQQTPGQGLQFLFEYFSETQRNKGNFPGRFSGRQFSNSRSEMNVSTLELGDSALYLCARGFFFFDHEQYFGPGTRLTVT.

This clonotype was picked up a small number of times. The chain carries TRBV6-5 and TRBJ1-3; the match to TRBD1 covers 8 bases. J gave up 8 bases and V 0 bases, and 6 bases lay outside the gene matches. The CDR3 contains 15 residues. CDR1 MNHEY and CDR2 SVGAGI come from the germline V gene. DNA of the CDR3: TGTGCCAGCAGTTACTCGAGTTACAGGGGGGACACCATATATTTT. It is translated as CASSYSSYRGDTIYF.

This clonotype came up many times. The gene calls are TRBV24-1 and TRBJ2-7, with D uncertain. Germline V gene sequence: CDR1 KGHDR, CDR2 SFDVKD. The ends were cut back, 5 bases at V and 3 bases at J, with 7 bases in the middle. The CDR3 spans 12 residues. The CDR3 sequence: CATSVDGYEQYF. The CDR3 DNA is TGTGCCACCAGTGTGGACGGCTACGAGCAGTACTTC.

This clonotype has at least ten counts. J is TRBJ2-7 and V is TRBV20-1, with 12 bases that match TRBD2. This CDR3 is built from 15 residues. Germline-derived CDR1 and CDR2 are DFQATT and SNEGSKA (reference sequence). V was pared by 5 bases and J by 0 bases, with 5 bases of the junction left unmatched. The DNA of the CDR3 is TGCAGTGCTCCCCGACTAGCGGGAGCCTCCTACGAGCAGTACTTC. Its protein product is CSAPRLAGASYEQYF.

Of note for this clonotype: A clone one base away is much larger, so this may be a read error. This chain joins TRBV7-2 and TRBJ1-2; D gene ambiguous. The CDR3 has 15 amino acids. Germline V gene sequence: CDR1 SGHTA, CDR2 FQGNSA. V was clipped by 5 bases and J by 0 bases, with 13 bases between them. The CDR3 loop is CASSPRRNTNYGYTF. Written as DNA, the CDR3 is TGTGCCAGCAGCCCACGACGGAACACTAACTATGGCTACACCTTC.

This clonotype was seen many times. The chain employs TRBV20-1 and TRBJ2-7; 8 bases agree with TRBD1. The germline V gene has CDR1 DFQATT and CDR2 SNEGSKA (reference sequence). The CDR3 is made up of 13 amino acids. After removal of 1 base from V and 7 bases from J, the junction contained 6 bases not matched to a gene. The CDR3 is CSARGQGAVEQYF. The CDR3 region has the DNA TGCAGTGCTAGAGGGCAGGGGGCGGTTGAGCAGTACTTC.